The 2 T cell receptor beta chains below were found in one sample sequenced in a study of vaccination and CD4 T cells after COVID-19. The Oncomine TCR Beta short-read assay generated sequence data from the DNA of cultured CD4+ T cells. TCRdb reprocessed the PCR reads with MiXCR, giving one entry per CDR3 protein. The table has tens of thousands of distinct CDR3 sequences, roughly 70% seen once. The sample's treatment: roughly 10-day PBMC culture with coronavirus spike peptide pools or control peptides (ViraFEST assay). These receptors have no known antigen. The sample in question was CD4+ T cells from blood, cultured in vitro, obtained after SARS-CoV-2 vaccination. Every receptor here comes from a human donor who received a COVID-19 vaccine.

The CDR3 sequence: CASRGFDRGGYTF. The CDR3 DNA reads as TGTGCCAGCAGAGGGTTCGACAGGGGCGGCTACACCTTC. The gene calls are TRBV12-3 or TRBV12-4 and TRBJ1-2; the match to TRBD1 covers 8 bases. Losses at the gene ends were 6 bases for V and 8 bases for J; bases not matched to a gene: 8. The CDR3 length is 13 residues.

The chain employs TRBV19 and TRBJ1-2; D is unresolved. The V end was cut by 7 bases, the J end by 0 bases, with 18 bases between. Germline CDR1 reads LNHDA; CDR2 reads SQIVND (reference sequence). CDR3 size: 16 residues. DNA for the CDR3: TGTGCCAGTACCCCACAGATATCTCTTGCTAACTATGGCTACACCTTC. Translation: CASTPQISLANYGYTF.